Presented here are 17 T cell receptor beta chains from one specimen sequenced in a study of PD-1 blockade in classical Hodgkin lymphoma. Clones were read by immunoSEQ multiplex PCR, and TCRdb kept only the in-frame ones, dropping some. The sample has 15,000 to 20,000 clones, approximately 90% seen once. The time point was: newly diagnosed, previously untreated cHL patient sample. Input material: peripheral blood mononuclear cells (PBMCs). The receptors derive from a human donor with classical Hodgkin lymphoma.

The chain couples TRBV25-1 to TRBJ2-3; D is ambiguous. The CDR3 has 13 residues. V lost 5 bases, J lost 6 bases, and 12 bases lay in between. The V gene's germline CDR1 is MGHDK and CDR2 SYGVNS. The CDR3 region is CASSPVQLDTQYF. The CDR3 region has the DNA TGTGCCAGCAGTCCTGTGCAGCTGGATACGCAGTATTTT.

The chain uses TRBV19 and TRBJ1-6; 8 positions agree with TRBD1. V shed 3 bases and J 10 bases; nucleotides not matched to a gene: 8. Germline V CDR1 and CDR2: LNHDA, SQIVND (reference sequence). CDR3 length: 15 residues. CDR3 amino acids: CASSMGGQVLSPLHF. CDR3 coding DNA: TGTGCCAGTAGTATGGGGGGACAGGTCCTCTCACCCCTCCACTTT.

The chain recombines TRBV5-1 with TRBJ2-3; the D is unclear. V was cut by 0 bases and J by 1 base, with 6 bases left in between. Looked up from germline, CDR1 is SGHRS and CDR2 is YFSETQ. This CDR3 has 14 amino acids. The CDR3 DNA reads as TGCGCCAGCAGCTTGGGCGGCCGCACAGATACGCAGTATTTT. Translating it yields CASSLGGRTDTQYF.

V usage is TRBV28 and J usage is TRBJ2-3, with no clear D. The CDR3 totals 18 residues. Germline V gene lookup returns CDR1 MDHEN and CDR2 SYDVKM. Trimming stripped 3 bases from V and 0 bases from J, with 19 bases between. The CDR3 protein is CASSFFGTDPFSTDTQYF. In DNA, the CDR3 is TGTGCCAGCAGTTTCTTTGGAACAGACCCATTTAGCACAGATACGCAGTATTTT.

The chain is built from TRBV29-1 and TRBJ2-5; 7 bases agree with TRBD1. This CDR3 comprises 13 residues. V was pared by 4 bases and J by 4 bases, with 6 bases of the junction left unmatched. Germline CDR1 SQVTM, CDR2 ANQGSEA. The CDR3 DNA follows: TGCAGCGTTGCTACAGGGGCCGGAGAGACCCAGTACTTC. This sequence encodes CSVATGAGETQYF.

This sequence joins TRBV28 and TRBJ1-1; D unclear. In germline, CDR1 is MDHEN, CDR2 SYDVKM. V lost 7 bases and J 3 bases, leaving 15 bases between the germline ends. The CDR3 consists of 14 residues. Here the CDR3 reads CASIDSVSYTEAFF. In nucleotides, the CDR3 is TGTGCCAGCATAGATTCGGTGTCGTACACTGAAGCTTTCTTT.

The chain uses TRBV10-1 and TRBJ2-7; the match to TRBD1 covers 7 bases. The junction had 4 bases not matched to a gene; V was cut back by 6 bases and J by 2 bases. The CDR3 loop spans 13 amino acids. Looked up from germline, CDR1 is WNHNN and CDR2 is SYGVQD (reference sequence). The CDR3 region is CASSRQGTYEQYF. In DNA form, the CDR3 reads TGCGCCAGCAGCAGACAGGGAACCTACGAGCAGTACTTC.

The chain uses TRBV11-2 and TRBJ2-6; weak D call: TRBD1 (5 bases). Germline V lookup: CDR1 SGHAT, CDR2 FQNNGV. V was clipped by 0 bases and J by 2 bases, with 5 bases between them. The CDR3 length is 15 residues. Here the CDR3 reads CASSLDRAGANVLTF. The CDR3, as DNA: TGTGCCAGCAGCTTAGACAGGGCTGGGGCCAACGTCCTGACTTTC. Filled out from reference TRBV11-2 and TRBJ2-6, the complete variable domain reads EAGVAQSPRYKIIEKRQSVAFWCNPISGHATLYWYQQILGQGPKLLIQFQNNGVVDDSQLPKDRFSAERLKGVDSTLKIQPAKLEDSAVYLCASSLDRAGANVLTFGAGSRLTVL.

In its sample, this clone is medium-sized. DNA of the CDR3: TGTGCCAGCAGCTTGGGCACAGGGGCAACTGAAGCTTTCTTT. As protein: CASSLGTGATEAFF. This sequence joins TRBV7-9 and TRBJ1-1; 7 bases are shared with TRBD1. The CDR3 covers 14 residues. Germline assignment: CDR1 SEHNR and CDR2 FQNEAQ (reference sequence). The V and J ends lost 3 bases and 5 bases, in that order; junction bases with no gene match: 6.

The chain combines TRBV5-8 with TRBJ1-5; D unclear. The CDR3 extends over 15 amino acids. Germline V gene data show CDR1 as SGHTS and CDR2 as YDEGEE. Trimming cost V 1 base and J 2 bases, with 10 bases left between them. CDR3 in amino acids: CASSLFPGGNQPQHF. CDR3 sequence (DNA): TGTGCCAGCAGCTTGTTCCCGGGAGGCAATCAGCCCCAGCATTTT.

This sequence joins TRBV6-1 and TRBJ1-5; D might be TRBD1 (6 bases). The germline V and J ends were trimmed by 1 base and 5 bases, with 12 bases remaining between them. The CDR3 consists of 15 residues. Germline loops: CDR1 MNHNS, CDR2 SASEGT. The CDR3 nucleotides are TGTGCCAGCAGTGAAGAGGGACACATTTATCAGCCCCAGCATTTT. This sequence encodes CASSEEGHIYQPQHF.

The gene calls are TRBV25-1 and TRBJ1-5; TRBD1 matches 8 bases. The J segment lost 6 bases and the V segment lost 4 bases, leaving 5 bases of the junction unmatched. Germline CDR1 MGHDK, CDR2 SYGVNS. The CDR3 has 14 residues. The CDR3 protein is CASSADRAAQPQHF. Written as DNA, the CDR3 is TGTGCCAGCAGTGCGGACAGGGCAGCTCAGCCCCAGCATTTT.

CDR3 bases: TGTGCCAGCAGCTCCTTACTTACAGGGGGAGAGACCCAGTACTTC. Amino acids: CASSSLLTGGETQYF. The chain is built from TRBV5-4 and TRBJ2-5; 8 bases match TRBD1. The CDR3 runs 15 residues. J lost 4 bases, V lost 3 bases, and 8 bases had no gene match. From germline, CDR1 is SGHNT and CDR2 YYREEE (reference sequence).

This chain uses TRBV30 with TRBJ2-7; D gene ambiguous. Germline V lookup: CDR1 GTSNPN, CDR2 SVGIG (reference sequence). CDR3 length: 14 amino acids. V shed 1 base and J shed 0 bases, with 10 bases lying between them. CDR3 bases: TGTGCCTGGAGTGCGGGCGGAACCTCCTACGAGCAGTACTTC. It is translated as CAWSAGGTSYEQYF. Together with reference TRBV30 and TRBJ2-7, the CDR3 gives the full variable domain: SQTIHQWPATLVQPVGSPLSLECTVEGTSNPNLYWYRQAAGRGLQLLFYSVGIGQISSEVPQNLSASRPQDRQFILSSKKLLLSDSGFYLCAWSAGGTSYEQYFGPGTRLTVT.

The chain uses TRBV5-6 and TRBJ2-5, with TRBD2 identical over 8 bases. The germline V gene has CDR1 SGHDT and CDR2 YYEEEE. V dropped 7 bases and J dropped 7; count of bases not matched to a gene: 9. There are 13 residues in the CDR3. CDR3 loop: CASGGGRLGTQYF. DNA of the CDR3: TGTGCCAGCGGGGGCGGGAGGCTGGGGACCCAGTACTTC.

This clone has a single count. J is TRBJ1-5 and V is TRBV30; D is undetermined. Between the trimmed V and J ends, which lost 3 bases and 4 bases, there was a span of 10 bases. Looked up from germline, CDR1 is GTSNPN and CDR2 is SVGIG (reference sequence). The CDR3 covers 13 residues. CDR3 bases: TGTGCCTGGAGCTCGGGCGGTAATCAGCCCCAGCATTTT. This codes for CAWSSGGNQPQHF.

About this clone itself: One end of the junction is discordant with germline, which a read error may explain. The chain joins TRBV29-1 to TRBJ2-2; 8 bases agree with TRBD2. This CDR3 is 13 amino acids long. The germline CDR1 and CDR2 sequences are SQVTM and ANQGSEA. The CDR3 coding sequence is TGCAGCGTGGAAGCGGGAGTAGACGGGGAGCTGTTTTTT. Amino acid sequence: CSVEAGVDGELFF.